This TCR beta chain is from a study of blood T cell repertoires in COVID-19. Overall study context: Specimens from acute and convalescent COVID-19 originated in the United States, Italy and Spain.

This CDR3 has 16 amino acids. Germline V gives CDR1 SGHNT, CDR2 YENEEA. With V trimmed by 3 bases and J by 0 bases, 6 bases remained unmatched. Profiling relied on immunoSEQ multiplex PCR, and the TCRdb table lists in-frame clones only, not all of them. The repertoire has around 300,000 clones, 88% of them found once; the top ten carry around 1%. Sequences were obtained from PBMCs or T cells enriched from blood (not recorded which). This rearrangement joins TRBV11-3 to TRBJ2-7; TRBD1 aligns across 9 bases. The clonotype originates from a woman younger than 45 who had recovered from COVID-19. The CDR3 reads CASSFELTGGSYEQYF. The CDR3 nucleotides read TGTGCCAGCAGCTTCGAACTGACAGGGGGCTCCTACGAGCAGTACTTC. Based on the CDR3 plus reference TRBV11-3 and TRBJ2-7, the full variable domain is EAGVVQSPRYKIIEKKQPVAFWCNPISGHNTLYWYLQNLGQGPELLIRYENEEAVDDSQLPKDRFSAERLKGVDSTLKIQPAELGDSAVYLCASSFELTGGSYEQYFGPGTRLTVT.